The 28 T cell receptor beta chains below were found in one sample sequenced in a study of OX40 agonist ivuxolimab in advanced cancers. The method was the immunoSEQ multiplex PCR assay. The table comes from immuneACCESS by way of TCRdb, which keeps in-frame sequences with V and J called. Part of the clones is missing from these tables; in studies checked, under half for an unresolved V gene and the rest for unknown reasons. Here the sample has some 46,000 clones; around 86% occur a single time. Clones ranked in the top ten supply 35% of the sample. The input for sequencing was CD4+ or CD8+ T cells sorted from blood, taken in a trial of the OX40 agonist ivuxolimab. The receptor source for this set is an adult with an advanced solid tumor such as melanoma, head and neck, liver or kidney cancer.

The chain joins TRBV19 to TRBJ2-5, with 11 bases fitting TRBD1. Judging by the DNA end, TRBJ2-7 fits better; the J call may be wrong. Germline assignment: CDR1 LNHDA and CDR2 SQIVND (reference sequence). CDR3 length: 16 amino acids. The CDR3 sequence: CASSDPRDRGSYEQYF. In nucleotides, the CDR3 is TGTGCCAGTAGTGACCCCCGGGACAGGGGGTCCTACGAGCAGTACTTC.

The CDR3 protein is CASSVNTDSGNTIYF. CDR3 nucleotide sequence: TGTGCCAGCAGCGTAAACACTGACTCTGGAAACACCATATATTTT. This chain joins TRBV9 and TRBJ1-3, with unresolved D. Germline V CDR1 and CDR2: SGDLS, YYNGEE. Trimming took 1 base from V and 0 from J, leaving 8 bases between them. The CDR3 covers 15 residues.

This clone showed up just once. The rearrangement links TRBV11-2 to TRBJ2-2, with 8 positions matching TRBD2. V was pared by 3 bases and J by 5 bases, with 2 bases of the junction left unmatched. The CDR3 is 14 amino acids. Germline CDR1 and CDR2: SGHAT and FQNNGV. The CDR3 region is CASSFSGDTGELFF. CDR3 in DNA: TGTGCCAGCAGCTTTAGCGGGGATACCGGGGAGCTGTTTTTT.

The chain has TRBV15 and TRBJ1-1; TRBD1 might be the D (5 bases). The germline gives CDR1 LNHNV, CDR2 YYDKDF (reference sequence). The CDR3 has 12 residues. Trimming took off 0 bases at V and 8 bases at J, with 7 bases between the two ends. The CDR3 region has the DNA TGTGCCACCAGCAGAGACGGACAAGAAGCTTTCTTT. This translates into CATSRDGQEAFF.

The chain couples TRBV5-6 to TRBJ1-1; D remains unclear. V was clipped by 5 bases and J by 0 bases, with 8 bases between them. This CDR3 region has 13 residues. CDR1 is SGHDT and CDR2 is YYEEEE in the germline V gene. The DNA for the CDR3 is TGTGCCAGCAGTTCCCTTTTGAACACTGAAGCTTTCTTT. Translated, it gives CASSSLLNTEAFF.

The chain couples TRBV7-2 to TRBJ2-2; weak D call: TRBD2 (5 bases). This CDR3 is 12 amino acids long. From germline, CDR1 is SGHTA and CDR2 FQGNSA. Between the trimmed V and J ends, which lost 8 bases and 2 bases, there was a span of 6 bases. CDR3 sequence: CASRTNTGELFF. The CDR3 DNA is TGTGCCAGCCGGACTAACACCGGGGAGCTGTTTTTT.

This sequence joins TRBV4-2 and TRBJ2-7; 8 bases are shared with TRBD1. J lost 3 bases, V lost 4 bases, and 8 bases had no gene match. From germline, CDR1 is LGHNA and CDR2 YNFKEQ. This CDR3 has 15 amino acids. The CDR3 region is CASSRRDRSYYEQYF. The CDR3 DNA follows: TGTGCCAGCAGCCGCCGGGACAGGTCTTACTACGAGCAGTACTTC.

The rearrangement uses TRBV6-5 and TRBJ1-4, with D perhaps matching TRBD1 (6 bases). Germline assignment: CDR1 MNHEY and CDR2 SVGAGI. Trimming removed 0 bases at V and 5 bases at J, with 10 bases between. This CDR3 region has 15 residues. The CDR3: CASSYSVQGNEKLFF. CDR3 nucleotide sequence: TGTGCCAGCAGTTACTCGGTACAGGGCAATGAAAAACTGTTTTTT.

The chain carries TRBV11-1 and TRBJ2-7; unclear D gene. The V gene's germline CDR1 is SGHAT and CDR2 FQDESV (reference sequence). Trimming removed 1 base at V and 0 bases at J, with 13 bases between. The CDR3 totals 16 residues. The CDR3 DNA reads TGTGCCAGCAGCTTAGAATCCCACTCCTTCTCCTACGAGCAGTACTTC. It yields the protein CASSLESHSFSYEQYF.

V and J are TRBV4-2 and TRBJ2-5; 9 positions match TRBD1. The germline CDR1 and CDR2 sequences are LGHNA and YNFKEQ. The CDR3 is made up of 14 amino acids. The J segment lost 5 bases and the V segment lost 0 bases, leaving 1 base of the junction unmatched. The CDR3 spells CASSQEGQGETQYF. The DNA for the CDR3 is TGTGCCAGCAGCCAAGAGGGACAGGGCGAGACCCAGTACTTC.

The V gene is TRBV12-5, the J gene TRBJ2-3, with TRBD2 matching 9 bases. Germline trimming cut 3 bases from V and 5 bases from J; bases unmatched to any gene: 12. CDR1 is LGHNT, CDR2 FRNRAP, per germline. There are 17 residues in the CDR3. CDR3 amino acids: CASGLGLGLAHEDTQYF. DNA for the CDR3: TGTGCTAGTGGTTTAGGGTTGGGACTAGCCCACGAAGATACGCAGTATTTT.

CDR3 loop: CASSPFVMKKGSGNTIYF. For the CDR3, the DNA is TGCGCCAGCAGCCCCTTTGTCATGAAAAAGGGTTCTGGAAACACCATATATTTT. The chain employs TRBV4-1 and TRBJ1-3; no firm D call. The CDR3 runs to 18 residues. Deletions cut 4 bases from V and 1 base from J, with 20 bases between. Germline V gene data show CDR1 as MGHRA and CDR2 as YSYEKL.

This sequence joins TRBV2 and TRBJ1-1, with D possibly matching TRBD1 (6 bases). The germline gives CDR1 SNHLY, CDR2 FYNNEI. There are 11 residues in the CDR3. Trimming cost V 6 bases and J 6 bases, with 8 bases left between them. CDR3 DNA sequence: TGTGCCAGCAGGTACAGGGCTGAAGCTTTCTTT. Amino acids: CASRYRAEAFF.

The genes are TRBV6-4 and TRBJ2-3; maybe TRBD2 (5 bases). Germline CDR1 is MRHNA and CDR2 is SNTAGT. Deletions cut 0 bases from V and 1 base from J, with 8 bases between. CDR3 length: 15 residues. This CDR3 is CASSDSVGGTDTQYF. The CDR3 DNA sequence: TGTGCCAGCAGTGACTCGGTGGGAGGCACAGATACGCAGTATTTT.

V usage is TRBV10-3 and J usage is TRBJ1-1; D is possibly TRBD1 (6 bases). Germline loops: CDR1 ENHRY, CDR2 SYGVKD. The V gene lost 10 bases and the J gene lost 1 base, with 16 bases spanning the gap. This CDR3 region has 14 residues. The CDR3 is CATLQGHSNTEAFF. The CDR3, as DNA: TGTGCCACCCTACAGGGACACTCGAACACTGAAGCTTTCTTT.

This chain connects TRBV4-1 to TRBJ1-5; 9 bases are shared with TRBD1. With V trimmed by 2 bases and J by 3 bases, 5 bases remained unmatched. CDR3 size: 16 residues. From germline, CDR1 is MGHRA and CDR2 YSYEKL. The CDR3 DNA reads TGCGCCAGCAGCCAACCGGGACAGGGACTCAATCAGCCCCAGCATTTT. Translated: CASSQPGQGLNQPQHF.

V usage is TRBV7-8 and J usage is TRBJ2-7; possibly TRBD1 or TRBD2 for D (5 bases each). Germline values: CDR1 SGHVS, CDR2 FQNEAQ. The CDR3 covers 14 residues. V gave up 0 bases and J gave up 1 base, with 7 bases separating them. CDR3 DNA: TGTGCCAGCAGCTTAGCTGGGGGATCCTACGAGCAGTACTTC. It codes for CASSLAGGSYEQYF.

The genes are TRBV7-9 and TRBJ1-1; weak D call: TRBD1 (5 bases). This CDR3 is 15 amino acids long. Germline lookup yields CDR1 SEHNR and CDR2 FQNEAQ (reference sequence). Trimming took 4 bases from V and 3 from J, leaving 15 bases between them. CDR3 region: CASSSYISGHTEAFF. The CDR3 DNA reads TGTGCCAGCAGCTCCTATATTTCAGGGCACACTGAAGCTTTCTTT.

The chain's CDR3 is CASSVDSGANVLTF. The CDR3 DNA sequence: TGTGCCAGCAGTGTAGACTCTGGGGCCAACGTCCTGACTTTC. V gene TRBV2 combines with J gene TRBJ2-6; no definite D call. The CDR3 has 14 amino acids. Per germline, CDR1 SNHLY and CDR2 FYNNEI. V was clipped by 4 bases and J by 0 bases, with 4 bases between them.

The V and J genes are TRBV4-2 and TRBJ2-3; D remains ambiguous. The V end was cut by 4 bases, the J end by 5 bases, with 10 bases between. Germline CDR1 is LGHNA and CDR2 is YNFKEQ. The CDR3 is 13 residues long. CDR3 amino acids: CASSPSGGDTQYF. The CDR3 DNA is TGTGCCAGCAGCCCATCCGGCGGAGATACGCAGTATTTT.

The DNA of the CDR3 is TGTGCCAGCTCACCACGCAGGGGAGATGAAAAACTGTTTTTT. It codes for CASSPRRGDEKLFF. The gene calls are TRBV18 and TRBJ1-4, with D perhaps TRBD1 (6 bases). Trimming shortened V by 1 base and J by 6 bases, and 9 bases separated the two germline ends. CDR1 and CDR2 (germline): KGHSH, LQKENI. The CDR3 is 14 residues long.

The chain uses TRBV7-3 and TRBJ2-1; D uncertain. The CDR3 loop spans 15 amino acids. V was trimmed by 2 bases and J by 0 bases, leaving 8 bases between them. Germline V gene sequence: CDR1 SGHTA, CDR2 FQGTGA. The CDR3 loop is CASSLQLDSYNEQFF. The DNA for the CDR3 is TGTGCCAGCAGCTTACAACTGGACTCCTACAATGAGCAGTTCTTC.

The chain employs TRBV28 and TRBJ1-2; weak D call: TRBD1 (6 bases). Between the trimmed V and J ends, which lost 5 bases and 6 bases, there was a span of 13 bases. Germline assignment: CDR1 MDHEN and CDR2 SYDVKM. This CDR3 is 13 amino acids long. The chain's CDR3 is CASSPGQRDGYTF. DNA of the CDR3: TGTGCCAGCAGTCCTGGACAGAGGGATGGCTACACCTTC.

The chain links TRBV2 to TRBJ1-4; unclear D gene. The V gene lost 8 bases and the J gene lost 3 bases, with 10 bases spanning the gap. CDR1 and CDR2 from the germline V gene are SNHLY and FYNNEI. The CDR3 consists of 13 residues. In DNA, the CDR3 is TGTGCCAGCGGGAACAGCCCTAATGAAAAACTGTTTTTT. This encodes CASGNSPNEKLFF.

CDR3: CASSDKGVGREKLFF. CDR3 coding DNA: TGTGCCAGCAGTGATAAGGGGGTCGGGAGGGAAAAACTGTTTTTT. The chain recombines TRBV2 with TRBJ1-4; the D gene is possibly TRBD1 (6 bases). V was cut by 3 bases and J by 8 bases, with 16 bases left in between. CDR1 is SNHLY, CDR2 FYNNEI, per germline. This CDR3 region has 15 residues.

V gene TRBV14 combines with J gene TRBJ1-3; D gene unclear. The V and J ends lost 4 bases and 0 bases respectively, with 13 bases between them. The CDR3 extends over 16 amino acids. CDR1 and CDR2 from the germline V gene are SGHDN and FVKESK. The chain's CDR3 is CASSPHLGSSGNTIYF. The CDR3 coding sequence is TGTGCCAGCAGCCCCCACCTGGGAAGCTCTGGAAACACCATATATTTT.

The chain is built from TRBV18 and TRBJ1-6, with 7 bases identical to TRBD1. The CDR3 length is 13 residues. Unmatched junction bases numbered 5, after V lost 2 bases and J lost 13 bases. Germline CDR1 and CDR2: KGHSH and LQKENI. CDR3 in DNA: TGTGCCAGCTCACCAGGGGACAGCCGCCCCCTCCACTTT. It is translated as CASSPGDSRPLHF.

The rearrangement links TRBV6-1 to TRBJ2-5; D unclear. The germline CDR1 and CDR2 sequences are MNHNS and SASEGT. V gave up 6 bases and J gave up 8 bases, with 16 bases separating them. CDR3 length: 13 residues. The CDR3 sequence: CASRGLDQVTQYF. CDR3 DNA sequence: TGTGCCAGCAGAGGATTGGACCAAGTTACCCAGTACTTC.